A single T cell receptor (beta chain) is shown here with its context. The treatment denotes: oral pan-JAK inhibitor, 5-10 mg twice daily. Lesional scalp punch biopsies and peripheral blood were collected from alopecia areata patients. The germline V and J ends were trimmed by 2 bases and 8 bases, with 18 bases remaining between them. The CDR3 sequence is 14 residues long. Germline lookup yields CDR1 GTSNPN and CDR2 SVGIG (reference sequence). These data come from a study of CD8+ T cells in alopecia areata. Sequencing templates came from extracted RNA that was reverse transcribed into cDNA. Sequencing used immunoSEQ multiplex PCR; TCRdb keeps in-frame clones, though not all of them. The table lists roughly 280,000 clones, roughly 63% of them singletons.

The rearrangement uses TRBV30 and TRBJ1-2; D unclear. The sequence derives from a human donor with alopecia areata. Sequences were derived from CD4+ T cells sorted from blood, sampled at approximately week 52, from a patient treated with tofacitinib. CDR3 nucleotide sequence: TGTGCCTGGAGTCCTCACCGGCCCACAGAGGGCTACACCTTC. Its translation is CAWSPHRPTEGYTF. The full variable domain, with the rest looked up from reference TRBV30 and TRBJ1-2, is SQTIHQWPATLVQPVGSPLSLECTVEGTSNPNLYWYRQAAGRGLQLLFYSVGIGQISSEVPQNLSASRPQDRQFILSSKKLLLSDSGFYLCAWSPHRPTEGYTFGSGTRLTVV.